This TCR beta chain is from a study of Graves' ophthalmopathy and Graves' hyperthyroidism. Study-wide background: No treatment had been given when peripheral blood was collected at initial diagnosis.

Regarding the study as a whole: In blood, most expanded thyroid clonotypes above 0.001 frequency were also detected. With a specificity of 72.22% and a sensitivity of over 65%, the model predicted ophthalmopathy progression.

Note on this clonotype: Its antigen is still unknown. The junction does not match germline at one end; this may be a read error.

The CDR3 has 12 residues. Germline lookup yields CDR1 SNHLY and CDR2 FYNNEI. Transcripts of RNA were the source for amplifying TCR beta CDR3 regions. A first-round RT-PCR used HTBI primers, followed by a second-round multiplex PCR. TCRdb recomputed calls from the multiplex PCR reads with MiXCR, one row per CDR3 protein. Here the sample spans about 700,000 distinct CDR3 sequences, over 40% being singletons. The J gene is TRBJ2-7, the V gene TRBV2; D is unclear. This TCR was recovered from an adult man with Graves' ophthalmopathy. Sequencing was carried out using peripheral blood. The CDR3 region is CASSQEVYERYF. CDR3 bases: TGTGCCAGCAGCCAAGAGGTGTACGAGCGGTACTTC.